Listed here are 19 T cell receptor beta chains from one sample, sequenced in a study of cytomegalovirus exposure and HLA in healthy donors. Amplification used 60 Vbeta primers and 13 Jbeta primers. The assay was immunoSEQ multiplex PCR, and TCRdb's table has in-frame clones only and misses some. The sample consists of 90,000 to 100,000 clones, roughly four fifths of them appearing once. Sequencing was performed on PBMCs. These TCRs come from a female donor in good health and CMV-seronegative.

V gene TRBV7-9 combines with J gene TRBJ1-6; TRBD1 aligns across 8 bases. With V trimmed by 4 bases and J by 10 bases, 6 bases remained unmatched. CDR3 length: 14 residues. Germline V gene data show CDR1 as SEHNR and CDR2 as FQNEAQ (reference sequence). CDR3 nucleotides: TGTGCCAGCAGCTCGGACAGGGCAGGGTCACCCCTCCACTTT. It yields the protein CASSSDRAGSPLHF.

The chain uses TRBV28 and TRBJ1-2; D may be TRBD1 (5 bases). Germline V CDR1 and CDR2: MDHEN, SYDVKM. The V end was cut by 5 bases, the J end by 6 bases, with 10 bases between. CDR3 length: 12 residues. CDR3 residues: CASSDQTDGYTF. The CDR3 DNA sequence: TGTGCCAGCAGTGATCAGACAGATGGCTACACCTTC.

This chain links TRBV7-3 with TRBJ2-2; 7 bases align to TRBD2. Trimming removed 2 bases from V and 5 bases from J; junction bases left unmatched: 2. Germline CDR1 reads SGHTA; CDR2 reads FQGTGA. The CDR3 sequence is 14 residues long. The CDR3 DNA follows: TGTGCCAGCAGCTTATTGCGGGAGACCGGGGAGCTGTTTTTT. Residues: CASSLLRETGELFF. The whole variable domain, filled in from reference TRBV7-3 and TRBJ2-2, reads GAGVSQTPSNKVTEKGKYVELRCDPISGHTALYWYRQSLGQGPEFLIYFQGTGAADDSGLPNDRFFAVRPEGSVSTLKIQRTERGDSAVYLCASSLLRETGELFFGEGSRLTVL.

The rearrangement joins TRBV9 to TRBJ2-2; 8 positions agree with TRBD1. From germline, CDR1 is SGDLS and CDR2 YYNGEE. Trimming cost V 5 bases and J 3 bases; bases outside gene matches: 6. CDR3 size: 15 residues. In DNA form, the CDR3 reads TGTGCCAGCAGTGGACAGGGACCCGACACCGGGGAGCTGTTTTTT. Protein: CASSGQGPDTGELFF.

DNA for the CDR3: TGTGCCAGCAACCCCGGGACAGGGGAAGAAAAACTGTTTTTT. It translates to CASNPGTGEEKLFF. The chain has TRBV7-9 and TRBJ1-4; 10 nucleotides align to TRBD1. Germline V lookup: CDR1 SEHNR, CDR2 FQNEAQ (reference sequence). V lost 7 bases, J lost 8 bases, and 7 bases stayed unmatched. The CDR3 is made up of 14 amino acids.

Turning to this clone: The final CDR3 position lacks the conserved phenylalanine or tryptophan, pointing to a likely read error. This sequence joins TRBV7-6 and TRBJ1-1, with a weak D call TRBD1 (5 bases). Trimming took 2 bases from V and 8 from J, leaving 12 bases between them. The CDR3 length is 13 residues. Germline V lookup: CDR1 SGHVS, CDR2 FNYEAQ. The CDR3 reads CASSLSRADEAFL. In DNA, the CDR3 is TGTGCCAGCAGCTTAAGCAGGGCCGACGAAGCTTTCCTT.

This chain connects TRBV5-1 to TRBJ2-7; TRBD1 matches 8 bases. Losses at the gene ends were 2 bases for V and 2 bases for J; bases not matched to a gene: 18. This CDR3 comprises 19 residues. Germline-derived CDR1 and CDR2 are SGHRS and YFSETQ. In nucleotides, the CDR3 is TGCGCCAGCAGCTTAAGAATTTACACCGACAGGGGTATCACCTACGAGCAGTACTTC. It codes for CASSLRIYTDRGITYEQYF.

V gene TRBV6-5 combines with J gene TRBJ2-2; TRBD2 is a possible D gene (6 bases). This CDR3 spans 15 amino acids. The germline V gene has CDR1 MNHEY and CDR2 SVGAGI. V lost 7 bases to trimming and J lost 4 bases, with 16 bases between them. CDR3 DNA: TGTGCCAGCAAAGGGGCGCGGGACTTCACCGGGGAGCTGTTTTTT. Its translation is CASKGARDFTGELFF.

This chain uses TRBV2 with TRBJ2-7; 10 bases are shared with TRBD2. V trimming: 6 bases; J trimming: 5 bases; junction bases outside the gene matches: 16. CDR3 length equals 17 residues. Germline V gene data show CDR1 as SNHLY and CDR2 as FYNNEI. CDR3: CASSRQGRLAGDHEQYF. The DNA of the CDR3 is TGTGCCAGCAGCCGACAGGGGAGGCTAGCGGGGGACCACGAGCAGTACTTC.

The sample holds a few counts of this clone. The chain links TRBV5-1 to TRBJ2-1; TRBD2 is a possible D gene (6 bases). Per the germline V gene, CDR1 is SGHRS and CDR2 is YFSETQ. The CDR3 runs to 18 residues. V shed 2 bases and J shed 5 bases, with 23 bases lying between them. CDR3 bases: TGCGCCAGCAGCTTTGGGGTGTCGGGAGTGGTATGGAACAATGAGCAGTTCTTC. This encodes CASSFGVSGVVWNNEQFF.

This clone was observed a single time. The CDR3 nucleotides are TGTGCCAGCAGCCGCAAGACAGGGTTTGCCGGCTCCTACGAGCAGTACTTC. It codes for CASSRKTGFAGSYEQYF. The V call is TRBV14, the J call TRBJ2-7; 7 bases map to TRBD1. CDR3 length: 17 residues. The germline gives CDR1 SGHDN, CDR2 FVKESK. The J segment lost 0 bases and the V segment lost 4 bases, leaving 12 bases of the junction unmatched.

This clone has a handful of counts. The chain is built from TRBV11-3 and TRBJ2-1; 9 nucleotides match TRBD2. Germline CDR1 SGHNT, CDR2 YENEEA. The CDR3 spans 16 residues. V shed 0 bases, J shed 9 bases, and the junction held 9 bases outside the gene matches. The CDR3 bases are TGTGCCAGCAGCTTAGATCGAGGCGGGAGGGCCCGTGAGCAGTTCTTC. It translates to CASSLDRGGRAREQFF.

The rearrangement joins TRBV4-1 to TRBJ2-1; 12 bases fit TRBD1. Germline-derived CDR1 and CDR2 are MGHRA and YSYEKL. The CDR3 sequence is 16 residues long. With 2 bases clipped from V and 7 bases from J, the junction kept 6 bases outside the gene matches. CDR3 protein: CASSQSPGQGANEQFF. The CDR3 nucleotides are TGCGCCAGCAGCCAAAGTCCGGGACAGGGGGCAAATGAGCAGTTCTTC.

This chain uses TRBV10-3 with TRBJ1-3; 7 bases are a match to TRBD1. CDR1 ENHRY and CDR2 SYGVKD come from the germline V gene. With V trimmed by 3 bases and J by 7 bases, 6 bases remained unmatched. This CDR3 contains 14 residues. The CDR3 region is CAISEGTDRNTIYF. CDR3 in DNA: TGTGCCATCAGTGAAGGGACAGATAGGAACACCATATATTTT.

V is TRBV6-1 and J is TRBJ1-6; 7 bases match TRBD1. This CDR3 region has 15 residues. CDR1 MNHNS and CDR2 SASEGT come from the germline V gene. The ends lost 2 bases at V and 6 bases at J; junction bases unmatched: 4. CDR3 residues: CASSEIQGFNSPLHF. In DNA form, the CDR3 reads TGTGCCAGCAGTGAAATACAGGGGTTTAATTCACCCCTCCACTTT.

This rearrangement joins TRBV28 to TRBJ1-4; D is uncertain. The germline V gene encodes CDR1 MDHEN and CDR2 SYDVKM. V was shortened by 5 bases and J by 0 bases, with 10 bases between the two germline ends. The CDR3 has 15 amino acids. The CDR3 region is CASSPLQPTNEKLFF. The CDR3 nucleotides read TGTGCCAGCAGTCCCCTACAGCCAACTAATGAAAAACTGTTTTTT.

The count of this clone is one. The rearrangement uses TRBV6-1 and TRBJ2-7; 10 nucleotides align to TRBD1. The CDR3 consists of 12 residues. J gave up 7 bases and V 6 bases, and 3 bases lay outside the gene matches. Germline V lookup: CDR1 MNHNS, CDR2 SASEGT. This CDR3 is CASSDRGQEQYF. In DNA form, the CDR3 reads TGTGCCAGCAGCGACAGGGGGCAGGAGCAGTACTTC.

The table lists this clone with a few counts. The CDR3 protein is CASSEARQPQHF. The CDR3 bases are TGTGCCAGCAGTGAAGCGCGTCAGCCCCAGCATTTT. This rearrangement joins TRBV2 to TRBJ1-5; D is unresolved. The CDR3 runs 12 residues. Trimming took 0 bases from V and 6 from J, leaving 3 bases between them. Germline CDR1 and CDR2: SNHLY and FYNNEI. Using reference TRBV2 and TRBJ1-5 for the parts outside the CDR3, the full variable domain is EPEVTQTPSHQVTQMGQEVILRCVPISNHLYFYWYRQILGQKVEFLVSFYNNEISEKSEIFDDQFSVERPDGSNFTLKIRSTKLEDSAMYFCASSEARQPQHFGDGTRLSIL.

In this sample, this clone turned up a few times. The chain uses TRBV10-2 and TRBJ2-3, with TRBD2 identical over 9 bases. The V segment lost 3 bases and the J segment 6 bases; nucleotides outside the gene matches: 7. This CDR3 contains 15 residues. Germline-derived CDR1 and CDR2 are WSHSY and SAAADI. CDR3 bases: TGCGCCAGCAGTGATTTGCGGGAGGGCCATGATACGCAGTATTTT. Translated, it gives CASSDLREGHDTQYF.